The 12 T cell receptor beta chains below were found in one sample sequenced in a study of T cells in Graves' hyperthyroidism and ophthalmopathy. From RNA transcripts, TCR beta CDR3 regions were amplified. The HTBI primer set served for first-round RT-PCR of the TCR CDR3. MiXCR, run by TCRdb on the multiplex PCR reads, gives a single entry per CDR3 protein. The data contain hundreds of thousands of distinct CDR3 sequences, roughly 20% of them singletons. Sequencing was carried out using blood. The receptors derive from a woman in her 50s with Graves' hyperthyroidism that later progressed to Graves' ophthalmopathy.

J is TRBJ1-4 and V is TRBV12-3 or TRBV12-4; no clear D gene. The CDR3 is 14 residues long. With 2 bases removed from V and 5 bases from J, the gap between germline ends came to 9 bases. The CDR3 loop reads CASSLSAENEKLFF. CDR3 nucleotide sequence: TGTGCCAGCAGTTTATCTGCGGAGAATGAAAAACTGTTTTTT.

V usage is TRBV6-1 and J usage is TRBJ1-2; 8 nucleotides align to TRBD1. Germline values: CDR1 MNHNS, CDR2 SASEGT. This CDR3 is 14 amino acids long. Trimming cost V 5 bases and J 8 bases; bases outside gene matches: 10. CDR3 sequence (DNA): TGTGCCAGCAGTAGGGGACAGGCCGCTTTGGGCTACACCTTC. Amino acids: CASSRGQAALGYTF.

The sample holds a few counts of this clonotype. The V gene is TRBV5-1, the J gene TRBJ1-3, with 10 bases aligning to TRBD1. The CDR3 has 17 amino acids. With V trimmed by 1 base and J by 8 bases, 12 bases remained unmatched. In germline, CDR1 is SGHRS, CDR2 YFSETQ. The CDR3 sequence is CASSLTGGQGMIDTIYF. CDR3 coding DNA: TGCGCCAGCAGCTTGACCGGGGGACAGGGGATGATAGACACCATATATTTT. Looking up the rest from reference TRBV5-1 and TRBJ1-3 gives the full variable domain: KAGVTQTPRYLIKTRGQQVTLSCSPISGHRSVSWYQQTPGQGLQFLFEYFSETQRNKGNFPGRFSGRQFSNSRSEMNVSTLELGDSALYLCASSLTGGQGMIDTIYFGEGSWLTVV.

This clonotype was counted a few times. This chain joins TRBV6-5 and TRBJ2-1; 12 bases fit TRBD1. The CDR3 covers 19 residues. Germline V gene data show CDR1 as MNHEY and CDR2 as SVGAGI. Trimming removed 2 bases from V and 2 bases from J; junction bases left unmatched: 10. CDR3 sequence reads: CASSYPGTGGERPYNEQFF. In DNA, the CDR3 is TGTGCCAGCAGTTACCCAGGGACAGGGGGCGAAAGGCCCTACAATGAGCAGTTCTTC.

J is TRBJ2-1 and V is TRBV6-1, with D hard to call. The CDR3 consists of 11 residues. V was trimmed by 5 bases and J by 5 bases, leaving 4 bases between them. Germline CDR1 reads MNHNS; CDR2 reads SASEGT. The CDR3 DNA reads TGTGCCAGCAGTAGACACAATGAGCAGTTCTTC. Residues: CASSRHNEQFF.

V and J are TRBV5-1 and TRBJ1-4; no clear D gene. Trimming removed 3 bases from V and 4 bases from J, with 16 bases in between. CDR1 SGHRS and CDR2 YFSETQ come from the germline V gene. The CDR3 has 16 amino acids. CDR3 sequence (DNA): TGCGCCAGCAGCTACGTTGGAGAACTCCTTAATGAAAAACTGTTTTTT. Encoded protein: CASSYVGELLNEKLFF.

The rearrangement uses TRBV6-1 and TRBJ2-2; tentative D call: TRBD2 (6 bases). Germline CDR1 MNHNS, CDR2 SASEGT. CDR3 size: 17 residues. Trimming cost V 3 bases and J 2 bases, with 16 bases left between them. In DNA, the CDR3 is TGTGCCAGCAGTGACAGCGGGCAGGCGACAAACACCGGGGAGCTGTTTTTT. This sequence encodes CASSDSGQATNTGELFF.

In DNA form, the CDR3 reads TGTGCCAGCAGCTTAGACTCGGGGATGAACTATGGCTACACCTTC. Its protein product is CASSLDSGMNYGYTF. The chain employs TRBV11-2 and TRBJ1-2; no clear D. The ends were cut back, 0 bases at V and 2 bases at J, with 10 bases in the middle. This CDR3 is 15 amino acids long. Germline V gene lookup returns CDR1 SGHAT and CDR2 FQNNGV.

This sequence joins TRBV6-1 and TRBJ1-5, with D maybe TRBD1 (6 bases). Deletions cut 5 bases from V and 0 bases from J, with 11 bases between. Germline assignment: CDR1 MNHNS and CDR2 SASEGT. There are 15 residues in the CDR3. The CDR3 here is CASSTGPYSNQPQHF. CDR3 bases: TGTGCCAGCAGTACAGGGCCCTATAGCAATCAGCCCCAGCATTTT.

This clonotype showed up many times. The rearrangement uses TRBV11-2 and TRBJ2-1, with TRBD2 as a possible D gene (5 bases). V dropped 5 bases and J dropped 3 bases, with 8 bases sitting between them. CDR3 length: 13 amino acids. Germline V CDR1 and CDR2: SGHAT, FQNNGV. Written as DNA, the CDR3 is TGTGCCAGCAGCGTTCGGGACTACAATGAGCAGTTCTTC. Amino acid sequence: CASSVRDYNEQFF. The variable domain in full, with the rest retrieved from reference TRBV11-2 and TRBJ2-1, is EAGVAQSPRYKIIEKRQSVAFWCNPISGHATLYWYQQILGQGPKLLIQFQNNGVVDDSQLPKDRFSAERLKGVDSTLKIQPAKLEDSAVYLCASSVRDYNEQFFGPGTRLTVL.

This clonotype has just a few counts. The rearrangement uses TRBV30 and TRBJ1-2; D uncertain. CDR1 is GTSNPN, CDR2 SVGIG, per germline (reference sequence). The CDR3 runs 12 residues. V gave up 4 bases and J gave up 2 bases, with 8 bases separating them. The CDR3, as DNA: TGTGCCTGGACCTGGCAAAACTATGGCTACACCTTC. It is translated as CAWTWQNYGYTF.

This clonotype has ten or more counts. The germline gene is not matched at one end of the junction; a read error may be the cause. The chain is built from TRBV10-1 and TRBJ1-1; D is possibly TRBD1 (5 bases). Germline CDR1 is WNHNN and CDR2 is SYGVQD (reference sequence). The CDR3 totals 13 residues. CDR3 nucleotide sequence: TGTGCCAGCAGCGGGGGACGGAACACTGAAGCTTTCTTT. It codes for CASSGGRNTEAFF.